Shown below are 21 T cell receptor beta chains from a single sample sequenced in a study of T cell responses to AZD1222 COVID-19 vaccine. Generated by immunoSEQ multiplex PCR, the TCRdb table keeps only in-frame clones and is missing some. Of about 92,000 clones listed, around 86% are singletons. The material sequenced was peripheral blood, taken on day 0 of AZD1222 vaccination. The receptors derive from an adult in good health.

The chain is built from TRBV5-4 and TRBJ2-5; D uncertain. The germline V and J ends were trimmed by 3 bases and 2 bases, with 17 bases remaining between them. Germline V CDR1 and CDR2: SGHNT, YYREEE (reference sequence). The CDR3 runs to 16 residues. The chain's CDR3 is CASSSAKSGYQETQYF. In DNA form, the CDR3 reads TGTGCCAGCAGCTCCGCTAAATCGGGCTATCAAGAGACCCAGTACTTC.

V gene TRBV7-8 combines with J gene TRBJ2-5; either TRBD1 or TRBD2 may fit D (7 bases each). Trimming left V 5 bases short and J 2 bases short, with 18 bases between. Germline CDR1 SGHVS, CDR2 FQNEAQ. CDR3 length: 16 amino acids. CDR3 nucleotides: TGTGCCAGCAGCCGAGGGGGCGGGGGAGATCAAGAGACCCAGTACTTC. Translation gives CASSRGGGGDQETQYF.

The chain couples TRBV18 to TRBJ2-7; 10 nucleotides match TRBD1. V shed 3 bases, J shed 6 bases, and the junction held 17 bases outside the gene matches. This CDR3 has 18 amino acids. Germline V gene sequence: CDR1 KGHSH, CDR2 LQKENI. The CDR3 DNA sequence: TGTGCCAGCTCACCGCAGGGACTAGGGACAGGGGCCCTCCTCGAGCAGTACTTC. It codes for CASSPQGLGTGALLEQYF.

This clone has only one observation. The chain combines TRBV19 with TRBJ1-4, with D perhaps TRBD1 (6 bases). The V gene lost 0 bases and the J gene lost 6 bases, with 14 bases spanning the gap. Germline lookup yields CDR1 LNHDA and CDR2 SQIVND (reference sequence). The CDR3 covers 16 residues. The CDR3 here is CASSIERARGDEKLFF. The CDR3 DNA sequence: TGTGCCAGTAGTATAGAAAGAGCCAGGGGAGATGAAAAACTGTTTTTT.

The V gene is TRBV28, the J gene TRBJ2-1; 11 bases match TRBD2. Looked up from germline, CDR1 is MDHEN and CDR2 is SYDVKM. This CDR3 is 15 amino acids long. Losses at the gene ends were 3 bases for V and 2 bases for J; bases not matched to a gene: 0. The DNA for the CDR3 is TGTGCCAGCAGTTTGACTAGCGGGGCCTACAATGAGCAGTTCTTC. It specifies CASSLTSGAYNEQFF.

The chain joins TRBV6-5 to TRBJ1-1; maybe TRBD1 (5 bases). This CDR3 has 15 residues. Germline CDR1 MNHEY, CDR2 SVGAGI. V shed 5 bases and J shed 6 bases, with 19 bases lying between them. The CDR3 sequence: CASSSRRAGLAEAFF. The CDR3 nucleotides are TGTGCCAGCAGTAGCCGAAGGGCAGGGCTGGCTGAAGCTTTCTTT.

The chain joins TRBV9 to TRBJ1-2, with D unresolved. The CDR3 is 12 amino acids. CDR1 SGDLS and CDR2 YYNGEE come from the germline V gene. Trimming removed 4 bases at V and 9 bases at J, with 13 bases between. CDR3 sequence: CASSPRMASYTF. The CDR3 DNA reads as TGTGCCAGCAGCCCCCGGATGGCAAGCTACACCTTC.

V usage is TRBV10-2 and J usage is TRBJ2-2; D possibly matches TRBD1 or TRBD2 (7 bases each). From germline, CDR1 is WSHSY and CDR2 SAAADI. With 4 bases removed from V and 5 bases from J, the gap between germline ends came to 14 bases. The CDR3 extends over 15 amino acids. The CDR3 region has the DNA TGCGCCAGCAGTGGCAGGGGGGGCGGTACCGGGGAGCTGTTTTTT. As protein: CASSGRGGGTGELFF.

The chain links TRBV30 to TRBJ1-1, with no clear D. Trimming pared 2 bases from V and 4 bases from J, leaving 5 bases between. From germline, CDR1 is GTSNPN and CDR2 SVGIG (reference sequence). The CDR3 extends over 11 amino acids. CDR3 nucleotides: TGTGCCTGGAGTATCGGCACTGAAGCTTTCTTT. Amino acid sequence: CAWSIGTEAFF. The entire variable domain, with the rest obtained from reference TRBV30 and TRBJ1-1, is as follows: SQTIHQWPATLVQPVGSPLSLECTVEGTSNPNLYWYRQAAGRGLQLLFYSVGIGQISSEVPQNLSASRPQDRQFILSSKKLLLSDSGFYLCAWSIGTEAFFGQGTRLTVV.

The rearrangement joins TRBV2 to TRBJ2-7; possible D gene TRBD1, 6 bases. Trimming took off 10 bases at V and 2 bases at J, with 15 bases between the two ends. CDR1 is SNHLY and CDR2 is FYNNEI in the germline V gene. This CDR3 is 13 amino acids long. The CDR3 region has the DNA TGTGCCACACGTAGGGACACCGCCTACGAGCAGTACTTC. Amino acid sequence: CATRRDTAYEQYF.

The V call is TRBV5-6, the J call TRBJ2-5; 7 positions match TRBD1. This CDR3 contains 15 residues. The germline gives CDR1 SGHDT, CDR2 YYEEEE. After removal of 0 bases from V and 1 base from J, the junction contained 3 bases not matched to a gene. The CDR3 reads CASSLGRGFQETQYF. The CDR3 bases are TGTGCCAGCAGCTTGGGCAGGGGGTTCCAAGAGACCCAGTACTTC.

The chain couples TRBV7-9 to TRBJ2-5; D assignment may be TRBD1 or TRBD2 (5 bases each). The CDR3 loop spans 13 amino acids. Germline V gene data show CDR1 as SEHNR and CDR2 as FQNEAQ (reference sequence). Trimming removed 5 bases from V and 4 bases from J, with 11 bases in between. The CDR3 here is CASSPGTPETQYF. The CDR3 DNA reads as TGTGCCAGCAGCCCCGGGACCCCAGAGACCCAGTACTTC.

The chain's CDR3 is CASSGRTQTYNEQFF. In nucleotides, the CDR3 is TGTGCCAGCAGTGGCAGGACGCAGACCTACAATGAGCAGTTCTTC. The chain uses TRBV28 and TRBJ2-1; D unclear. Trimming took off 5 bases at V and 2 bases at J, with 13 bases between the two ends. The CDR3 consists of 15 residues. Germline V gene sequence: CDR1 MDHEN, CDR2 SYDVKM.

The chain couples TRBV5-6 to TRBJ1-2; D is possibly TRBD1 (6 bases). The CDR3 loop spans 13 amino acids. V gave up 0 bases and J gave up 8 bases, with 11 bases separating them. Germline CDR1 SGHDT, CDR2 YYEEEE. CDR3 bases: TGTGCCAGCAGCTTGGACAGGGCCAGGGGCTACACCTTC. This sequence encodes CASSLDRARGYTF.

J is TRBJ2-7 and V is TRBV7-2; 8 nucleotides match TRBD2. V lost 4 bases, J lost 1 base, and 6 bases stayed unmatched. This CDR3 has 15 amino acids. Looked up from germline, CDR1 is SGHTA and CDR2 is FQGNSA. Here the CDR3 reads CASSSTLAVSYEQYF. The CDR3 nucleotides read TGTGCCAGCAGCTCCACACTAGCGGTATCCTACGAGCAGTACTTC.

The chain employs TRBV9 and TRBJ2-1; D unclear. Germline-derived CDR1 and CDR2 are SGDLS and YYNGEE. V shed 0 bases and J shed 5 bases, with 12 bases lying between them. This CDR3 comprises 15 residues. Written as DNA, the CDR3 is TGTGCCAGCAGCGTAGCTTGGAATTCTAACAATGAGCAGTTCTTC. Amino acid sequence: CASSVAWNSNNEQFF.

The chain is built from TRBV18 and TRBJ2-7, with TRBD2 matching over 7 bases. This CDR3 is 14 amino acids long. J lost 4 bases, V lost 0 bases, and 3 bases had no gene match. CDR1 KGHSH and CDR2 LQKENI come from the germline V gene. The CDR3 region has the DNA TGTGCCAGCTCACCACCGTCGGGAGGTTACGAGCAGTACTTC. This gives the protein CASSPPSGGYEQYF.

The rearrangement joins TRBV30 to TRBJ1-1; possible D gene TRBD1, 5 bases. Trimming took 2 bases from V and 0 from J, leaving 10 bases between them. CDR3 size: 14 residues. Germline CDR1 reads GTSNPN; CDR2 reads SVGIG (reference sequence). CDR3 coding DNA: TGTGCCTGGAGTCTGGGGGACTTGAACACTGAAGCTTTCTTT. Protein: CAWSLGDLNTEAFF.

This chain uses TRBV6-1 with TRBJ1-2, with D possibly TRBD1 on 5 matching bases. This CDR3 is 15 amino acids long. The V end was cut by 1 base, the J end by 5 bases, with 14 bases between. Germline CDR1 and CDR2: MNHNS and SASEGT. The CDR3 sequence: CASSEEGGTAYGYTF. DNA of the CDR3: TGTGCCAGCAGTGAAGAAGGTGGGACGGCTTATGGCTACACCTTC.

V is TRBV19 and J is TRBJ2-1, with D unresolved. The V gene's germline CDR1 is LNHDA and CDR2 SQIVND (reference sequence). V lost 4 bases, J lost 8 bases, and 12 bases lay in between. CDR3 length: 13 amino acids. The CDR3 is CASSTRTGYEQFF. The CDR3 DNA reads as TGTGCCAGTAGTACCCGGACGGGCTATGAGCAGTTCTTC. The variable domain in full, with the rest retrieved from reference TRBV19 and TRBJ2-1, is DGGITQSPKYLFRKEGQNVTLSCEQNLNHDAMYWYRQDPGQGLRLIYYSQIVNDFQKGDIAEGYSVSREKKESFPLTVTSAQKNPTAFYLCASSTRTGYEQFFGPGTRLTVL.

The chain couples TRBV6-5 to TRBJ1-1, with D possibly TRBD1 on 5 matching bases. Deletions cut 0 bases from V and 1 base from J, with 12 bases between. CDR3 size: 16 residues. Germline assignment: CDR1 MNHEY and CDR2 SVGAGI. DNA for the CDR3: TGTGCCAGCAGTTACTCGGGCAGGGCGAGGAACACTGAAGCTTTCTTT. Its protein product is CASSYSGRARNTEAFF.